This TCR beta chain was identified in a study of blood T cell repertoires in COVID-19. In the original processing: Amplifying reference gene primers gave estimates of nucleated cell counts. Some clones are missing from TCRdb's copy, which holds only in-frame ones; the method was immunoSEQ multiplex PCR. V, J and clone size were drawn from that table, and D and trimming were deduced from the DNA. Among some 490,000 clones listed, over 75% were seen once. CDR1 is SGHTA, CDR2 FQGTGA, per germline. Trimming left V 5 bases short and J 0 bases short, with 5 bases between. CDR3 length equals 13 residues. The chain links TRBV7-3 to TRBJ1-5; D is unclear. The sequence came from a human donor in a cohort sampled during active COVID-19. The specimen sequenced was peripheral blood. The CDR3 region is CASSEGSNQPQHF. In nucleotides, the CDR3 is TGTGCCAGCAGCGAGGGTAGCAATCAGCCCCAGCATTTT.